A single T cell receptor beta chain is shown here with its context. No antigen is known for it. V gave up 0 bases and J gave up 6 bases, with 9 bases separating them. The CDR3 is made up of 14 amino acids. Looked up from germline, CDR1 is MGHRA and CDR2 is YSYEKL. The second PCR ran 7 to 11 cycles with a sample-barcoded 5' primer and J-beta primers. Per-sample output comprised a minimum of 2.5 million paired-end reads containing CDR3. Each CDR3 protein is one row after TCRdb ran MiXCR on the 5' RACE reads. The data contain about 1.8 million distinct CDR3 sequences, around 50% of them singletons. This record belongs to a study of blood T cells in healthy people across ages. Study context: Template switching recovered approximately one barcoded beta molecule for every two T cells.

Findings and limits, study-wide: Measured against age, TCR beta diversity per million T cells decreased in a roughly linear manner. Unsorted PBMC input precluded a conclusive naive versus antigen-experienced comparison.

The TCR comes from a woman aged 40 to 50 in good health. The V call is TRBV4-1, the J call TRBJ2-4; no clear D gene. Source material: blood. The CDR3 reads CASSQERARNIQYF. The CDR3 DNA reads TGCGCCAGCAGCCAAGAACGGGCCCGAAACATTCAGTACTTC.